This TCR beta chain was obtained from a study of blood T cell repertoires in COVID-19. This CDR3 spans 16 amino acids. Germline V gene data show CDR1 as SGHAT and CDR2 as FQNNGV. The V end was cut by 2 bases, the J end by 0 bases, with 10 bases between. Produced via immunoSEQ multiplex PCR; TCRdb's table is partial and in-frame only. Here the sample spans roughly 250,000 clones, about 89% being singletons. Sequenced input: PBMCs or T cells enriched from blood (not recorded which). V is TRBV11-2 and J is TRBJ1-4; D remains unclear. This TCR was recovered from a man between 40 and 49 years old who had recovered from COVID-19. The CDR3 DNA sequence: TGTGCCAGCAGCTTAACAGAAGGTGCAACTAATGAAAAACTGTTTTTT. It encodes CASSLTEGATNEKLFF.